This is a list of T cell receptor beta chains from one sample in a study of blood T cell repertoires in COVID-19. Sequenced by immunoSEQ multiplex PCR; TCRdb stores in-frame clones only, minus some. Here the sample spans 150,000 to 200,000 clones, about four fifths being singletons. Input material: PBMCs or T cells enriched from blood (not recorded which). Receptors were obtained from a woman in her twenties or thirties who had been exposed to COVID-19. The CDR3 runs from the conserved cysteine through the conserved F or W. The order of the fields is V gene, D gene, clone size, J gene, CDR3 protein, CDR3 DNA. The D gene is left open where the match is weak. Clone size appears in some rows only: once, few, many, or a class for an expanded clone.

TRBV7-3	TRBD2	.	TRBJ2-1	CASSHNLAGAYNEQFF	TGTGCCAGCAGCCACAACCTAGCGGGGGCTTACAATGAGCAGTTCTTC
TRBV28	.	.	TRBJ1-2	CASSGSFGYTF	TGTGCCAGCTCAGGGTCCTTTGGCTACACCTTC
TRBV6-6	TRBD1	.	TRBJ1-5	CASSRSGTGGNQPQHF	TGTGCCAGCAGCCGATCCGGGACAGGGGGCAACCAGCCCCAGCATTTT
TRBV18	TRBD2	.	TRBJ2-7	CASSPRTSGGAESYEQYF	TGTGCCAGCTCACCCCGGACTAGCGGGGGGGCTGAATCCTACGAGCAGTACTTC
TRBV5-1	TRBD2	.	TRBJ2-5	CASSWEGRGGETQYF	TGCGCCAGCAGCTGGGAGGGGCGGGGGGGAGAGACCCAGTACTTC
TRBV6-5	.	.	TRBJ1-2	CASRKIGLNYGYTF	TGTGCCAGCAGAAAAATCGGACTTAACTATGGCTACACCTTC
TRBV5-8	.	.	TRBJ2-7	CASSPTDREVRF	TGTGCCAGCAGCCCGACCGACAGGGAGGTCCGTTTC
TRBV7-2	.	.	TRBJ1-4	CASSLVQGEDEKLFF	TGTGCCAGCAGCTTAGTACAGGGAGAGGATGAAAAACTGTTTTTT
TRBV7-9	.	.	TRBJ1-5	CASSLEYGLSNQPQHF	TGTGCCAGCAGCTTAGAGTACGGACTGAGCAATCAGCCCCAGCATTTT
TRBV11-2	.	once	TRBJ2-7	CASSLGPTSYEQYF	TGTGCCAGCAGCTTAGGACCGACATCCTACGAGCAGTACTTC
TRBV10-1	.	.	TRBJ2-1	CASSPSSRKDNEQFF	TGCGCCAGCAGTCCGAGTAGCCGCAAGGACAATGAGCAGTTCTTC
TRBV27	TRBD2	.	TRBJ2-1	CASIFSGGAYNEQFF	TGTGCCAGCATTTTTAGCGGGGGGGCCTACAATGAGCAGTTCTTC
TRBV6-5	.	.	TRBJ1-2	CASSPDSYGYTF	TGTGCCAGCAGCCCGGACAGCTATGGCTACACCTTC
TRBV10-2	.	.	TRBJ1-1	CASRASGMNTEAFF	TGCGCCAGCAGAGCATCAGGGATGAACACTGAAGCTTTCTTT
TRBV19	TRBD1	.	TRBJ2-3	CASSTEDRVSDTQYF	TGTGCCAGTAGTACCGAGGACAGGGTATCTGATACGCAGTATTTT
TRBV6-6	TRBD1	.	TRBJ1-5	CASRPGQGLYEPQHF	TGTGCCAGCAGGCCGGGACAGGGTCTATACGAGCCCCAGCATTTT
TRBV3-1/TRBV3-2	.	.	TRBJ1-2	CASTRVHLEKANYGYTF	TGTGCCAGCACTAGAGTCCATCTTGAAAAGGCTAACTATGGCTACACCTTC
TRBV5-6	.	.	TRBJ2-5	CASSPDLGETQYF	TGTGCCAGCAGCCCGGACTTGGGAGAGACCCAGTACTTC
TRBV10-3	TRBD1	few	TRBJ1-1	CAISGKTGSTEAFF	TGTGCCATCAGTGGGAAGACAGGGAGCACTGAAGCTTTCTTT
TRBV19	.	.	TRBJ1-1	CASSRALNTEAFF	TGTGCCAGTAGTAGGGCCCTCAACACTGAAGCTTTCTTT
TRBV7-9	.	.	TRBJ1-4	CASSHNWRAGRGEKLFF	TGTGCCAGCAGCCATAATTGGAGGGCAGGGAGGGGTGAAAAACTGTTTTTT